This entry lists 13 T cell receptor beta chains sequenced from one sample in a study of Graves' ophthalmopathy and Graves' hyperthyroidism. Amplification targeted the TCR beta CDR3 regions, with RNA transcripts as the source material. After a first-round RT-PCR with HTBI primers, a second-round multiplex PCR was run. TCRdb passed the multiplex PCR reads through MiXCR, listing each CDR3 protein once. Here the sample spans over a million distinct CDR3 sequences, about two fifths being singletons. Sequencing was done on a sample of peripheral blood or thyroid tissue (not recorded which). Receptors originate from an adult man with Graves' hyperthyroidism.

This clonotype was picked up many times. The chain has TRBV7-8 and TRBJ2-7; 9 nucleotides align to TRBD1. The CDR3 extends over 14 amino acids. V gave up 6 bases and J gave up 3 bases; unmatched junction bases: 6. Germline-derived CDR1 and CDR2 are SGHVS and FQNEAQ. In DNA form, the CDR3 reads TGTGCCAGCAGGTCTGGGACAGGGAACTACGAGCAGTACTTC. This encodes CASRSGTGNYEQYF.

This chain uses TRBV7-8 with TRBJ2-5; maybe TRBD1 (5 bases). The V gene lost 4 bases and the J gene lost 1 base, with 13 bases spanning the gap. Looked up from germline, CDR1 is SGHVS and CDR2 is FQNEAQ. The CDR3 has 15 residues. The CDR3 region is CASSSQGSVQETQYF. The CDR3 region has the DNA TGTGCCAGCAGCTCCCAGGGCAGCGTCCAAGAGACCCAGTACTTC. Filled out from reference TRBV7-8 and TRBJ2-5, the complete variable domain reads GAGVSQSPRYKVAKRGQDVALRCDPISGHVSLFWYQQALGQGPEFLTYFQNEAQLDKSGLPSDRFFAERPEGSVSTLKIQRTQQEDSAVYLCASSSQGSVQETQYFGPGTRLLVL.

This clonotype showed up many times. The rearrangement uses TRBV7-2 and TRBJ2-7; D uncertain. The V end lost 1 base, the J end lost 1 base, and 11 bases lay between the germline ends. Germline CDR1 and CDR2: SGHTA and FQGNSA. The CDR3 has 15 amino acids. This CDR3 is CASSLVSSGSYEQYF. The CDR3 DNA sequence: TGTGCCAGCAGCTTAGTTTCGTCAGGATCCTACGAGCAGTACTTC.

The chain has TRBV6-6 and TRBJ1-3, with D possibly being TRBD1 (5 bases). This CDR3 region has 15 residues. V lost 4 bases to trimming and J lost 0 bases, with 10 bases between them. Germline V gives CDR1 MNHNY, CDR2 SVGAGI (reference sequence). The CDR3 region is CASSSGLLSGNTIYF. For the CDR3, the DNA is TGTGCCAGCAGTTCAGGGCTGCTCTCTGGAAACACCATATATTTT.

This sequence joins TRBV6-5 and TRBJ2-2; TRBD1 is a possible D gene (6 bases). This CDR3 comprises 15 residues. The germline CDR1 and CDR2 sequences are MNHEY and SVGAGI. Between the trimmed V and J ends, which lost 5 bases and 1 base, there was a span of 11 bases. The CDR3 DNA reads as TGTGCCAGCAGTCCGGGACACGGGAACACCGGGGAGCTGTTTTTT. Encoded protein: CASSPGHGNTGELFF.

This chain connects TRBV10-3 to TRBJ2-5; a weak D match, TRBD1 (5 bases). This CDR3 spans 12 amino acids. Trimming shortened V by 10 bases and J by 1 base, and 10 bases separated the two germline ends. CDR1 and CDR2 from the germline V gene are ENHRY and SYGVKD. CDR3 amino acids: CATGDSQETQYF. DNA of the CDR3: TGTGCCACCGGAGACAGCCAAGAGACCCAGTACTTC.

In its sample, this clonotype was seen a few times. J is TRBJ1-2 and V is TRBV30; D gene unclear. The CDR3 contains 10 residues. Germline assignment: CDR1 GTSNPN and CDR2 SVGIG (reference sequence). The V end was cut by 6 bases, the J end by 8 bases, with 10 bases between. The DNA for the CDR3 is TGTGCCTGCACTTCGGAGGGCTACACCTTC. This sequence encodes CACTSEGYTF.

This clonotype was detected many times. This chain uses TRBV20-1 with TRBJ2-2; D not resolved. There are 11 residues in the CDR3. Germline CDR1 DFQATT, CDR2 SNEGSKA (reference sequence). Trimming took off 6 bases at V and 6 bases at J, with 8 bases between the two ends. The CDR3 DNA reads as TGCAGTGCCTCGGGTCCCGGGGAGCTGTTTTTT. Its protein product is CSASGPGELFF.

J is TRBJ2-7 and V is TRBV4-3; 9 bases match TRBD2. This CDR3 region has 15 residues. The germline V gene encodes CDR1 LGHNA and CDR2 YSLEER. Germline trimming cut 7 bases from V and 4 bases from J; bases unmatched to any gene: 11. The DNA of the CDR3 is TGCGCCAGCAACCACGGCGGGAGGGGAACTTACGAGCAGTACTTC. Translated, it gives CASNHGGRGTYEQYF.

The rearrangement joins TRBV2 to TRBJ1-6; 7 bases map to TRBD1. The ends lost 8 bases at V and 8 bases at J; junction bases unmatched: 3. Germline CDR1 reads SNHLY; CDR2 reads FYNNEI. The CDR3 totals 12 residues. The CDR3 region is CASGGQDSPLHF. Here the CDR3 DNA reads TGTGCCAGCGGAGGACAGGATTCACCCCTCCACTTT. The variable domain in full, with the rest retrieved from reference TRBV2 and TRBJ1-6, is EPEVTQTPSHQVTQMGQEVILRCVPISNHLYFYWYRQILGQKVEFLVSFYNNEISEKSEIFDDQFSVERPDGSNFTLKIRSTKLEDSAMYFCASGGQDSPLHFGNGTRLTVT.

The rearrangement joins TRBV7-8 to TRBJ1-2, with D unclear. Germline values: CDR1 SGHVS, CDR2 FQNEAQ. The V and J ends lost 7 bases and 2 bases respectively, with 14 bases between them. The CDR3 runs to 14 residues. CDR3 in DNA: TGTGCCAGCACCCTAGGTCTTTTAAACTATGGCTACACCTTC. Translating gives CASTLGLLNYGYTF.

This clonotype was counted ten times or more. The J gene is TRBJ1-2, the V gene TRBV7-6; D perhaps matches TRBD1 (6 bases). The V gene lost 5 bases and the J gene lost 4 bases, with 20 bases spanning the gap. CDR1 is SGHVS and CDR2 is FNYEAQ in the germline V gene. This CDR3 contains 16 residues. In DNA, the CDR3 is TGTGCCAGCAGCCCGCGGGGCGTGGGGGCCAGCTATGGCTACACCTTC. Amino acids: CASSPRGVGASYGYTF.

The chain recombines TRBV12-3 or TRBV12-4 with TRBJ2-2; 10 bases line up with TRBD1. The CDR3 runs 17 residues. Germline trimming cut 7 bases from V and 5 bases from J; bases unmatched to any gene: 13. The CDR3 loop is CASTPPPGTGDTGELFF. In DNA, the CDR3 is TGTGCCAGCACCCCTCCTCCGGGGACAGGGGATACCGGGGAGCTGTTTTTT.